This T cell receptor (beta chain) was retrieved from a study of T cell responses to AZD1222 COVID-19 vaccine. This CDR3 has 16 residues. Germline V gene sequence: CDR1 SGHAT, CDR2 FQNNGV. Between the trimmed V and J ends, which lost 2 bases and 0 bases, there was a span of 12 bases. Profiled with immunoSEQ multiplex PCR; TCRdb holds only in-frame clones, not every one. The repertoire holds fewer than 150,000 clones, approximately 91% seen once, with about 4.5% in the top ten. Sample: peripheral blood, taken on day 0 of AZD1222 vaccination. The sequence was collected from an adult in good health. V gene TRBV11-2 combines with J gene TRBJ2-3; D is uncertain. CDR3 nucleotides: TGTGCCAGCAGCTTAATTGGTCCCATTAGCACAGATACGCAGTATTTT. Translating it yields CASSLIGPISTDTQYF.